The 26 T cell receptor beta chains below all came from one sample that was sequenced in a study of technical replicates of blood from several donors (dated by TCRdb to about 2017). Libraries were constructed by the immunoSEQ multiplex PCR assay. Held by TCRdb, this immuneACCESS table contains in-frame sequences only and omits some clones. Under half of the omission traces to an unresolved V gene where checked; the cause of the rest is unknown. A total of about 93,000 clones appear in this sample, around 96% of them only once. More than 0.2% of the sample is in the top ten clones. The sequenced material came from T cells isolated from PBMCs. The origin of the receptors is a human donor in good health.

The chain employs TRBV7-9 and TRBJ1-1, with no clear D. The CDR3 contains 16 residues. Germline lookup yields CDR1 SEHNR and CDR2 FQNEAQ (reference sequence). V was clipped by 3 bases and J by 2 bases, with 16 bases between them. CDR3 amino acids: CASSFGLGSGNTEAFF. The CDR3 region has the DNA TGTGCCAGCAGCTTCGGGTTGGGTTCCGGCAACACTGAAGCTTTCTTT.

The rearrangement links TRBV7-9 to TRBJ1-5; possible D gene TRBD1, 6 bases. The CDR3 totals 14 residues. Germline lookup yields CDR1 SEHNR and CDR2 FQNEAQ (reference sequence). Trimming took 3 bases from V and 7 from J, leaving 13 bases between them. The DNA of the CDR3 is TGTGCCAGCAGCTTCGACGGGGGGCGCCAGCCCCAGCATTTT. Protein sequence: CASSFDGGRQPQHF. Together with reference TRBV7-9 and TRBJ1-5, the CDR3 gives the full variable domain: DTGVSQNPRHKITKRGQNVTFRCDPISEHNRLYWYRQTLGQGPEFLTYFQNEAQLEKSRLLSDRFSAERPKGSFSTLEIQRTEQGDSAMYLCASSFDGGRQPQHFGDGTRLSIL.

The gene calls are TRBV5-8 and TRBJ1-1, with D tentatively TRBD1 (5 bases). From germline, CDR1 is SGHTS and CDR2 YDEGEE. CDR3 length: 13 residues. Trimming removed 5 bases at V and 4 bases at J, with 12 bases between. CDR3 nucleotide sequence: TGTGCCAGCAGAAGCAGGGCAAGCACTGAAGCTTTCTTT. Protein sequence: CASRSRASTEAFF.

V is TRBV27 and J is TRBJ1-1, with D perhaps matching TRBD1 (5 bases). Germline V gene data show CDR1 as MNHEY and CDR2 as SMNVEV (reference sequence). The CDR3 sequence is 14 residues long. V was clipped by 4 bases and J by 0 bases, with 9 bases between them. The CDR3 loop is CASSYRSMNTEAFF. DNA for the CDR3: TGTGCCAGCAGTTACAGGTCGATGAACACTGAAGCTTTCTTT.

The chain recombines TRBV6-5 with TRBJ1-4, with 8 positions matching TRBD1. Germline V gene lookup returns CDR1 MNHEY and CDR2 SVGAGI. The length of the CDR3 is 14 residues. J gave up 7 bases and V 7 bases, and 8 bases lay outside the gene matches. The CDR3 nucleotides read TGTGCCAGCACCAGGACAGGGTGGGGTGAAAAACTGTTTTTT. This sequence encodes CASTRTGWGEKLFF.

The V gene is TRBV9, the J gene TRBJ1-2; the match to TRBD1 covers 7 bases. From germline, CDR1 is SGDLS and CDR2 YYNGEE. J was trimmed by 3 bases and V by 0 bases; bases with no gene match: 5. The CDR3 has 15 residues. The CDR3 sequence is CASSVALRGDYGYTF. CDR3 sequence (DNA): TGTGCCAGCAGCGTAGCTCTCAGGGGGGACTATGGCTACACCTTC. Variable domain in full (rest from reference TRBV9 and TRBJ1-2): DSGVTQTPKHLITATGQRVTLRCSPRSGDLSVYWYQQSLDQGLQFLIQYYNGEERAKGNILERFSAQQFPDLHSELNLSSLELGDSALYFCASSVALRGDYGYTFGSGTRLTVV.

The chain uses TRBV15 and TRBJ1-1; the D is unclear. Germline V gene lookup returns CDR1 LNHNV and CDR2 YYDKDF (reference sequence). Trimming pared 1 base from V and 0 bases from J, leaving 15 bases between. This CDR3 has 17 residues. The CDR3 reads CATSRGTGAGMNTEAFF. CDR3 DNA: TGTGCCACCAGCAGAGGGACCGGCGCGGGGATGAACACTGAAGCTTTCTTT.

The chain recombines TRBV6-5 with TRBJ2-7, with 13 nucleotides matching TRBD2. Germline V CDR1 and CDR2: MNHEY, SVGAGI. V gave up 3 bases and J gave up 2 bases; unmatched junction bases: 4. This CDR3 spans 16 amino acids. CDR3 nucleotide sequence: TGTGCCAGCAGTTATTCGGGACTAGCGGGGACCTACGAGCAGTACTTC. Its protein is CASSYSGLAGTYEQYF.

The chain combines TRBV7-3 with TRBJ1-3; D gene uncertain. The ends were cut back, 0 bases at V and 1 base at J, with 7 bases in the middle. In germline, CDR1 is SGHTA, CDR2 FQGTGA. The CDR3 sequence is 15 residues long. CDR3 sequence: CASSLTTGSGNTIYF. CDR3 bases: TGTGCCAGCAGCTTAACGACGGGATCTGGAAACACCATATATTTT.

This clone has only a few counts. The J gene is TRBJ1-1, the V gene TRBV11-3, with unresolved D. V lost 5 bases and J lost 4, with 17 bases in between. The CDR3 contains 15 residues. Germline values: CDR1 SGHNT, CDR2 YENEEA. The CDR3 loop is CASSPGRGTGTEAFF. Written as DNA, the CDR3 is TGTGCCAGCAGCCCTGGACGGGGTACTGGCACTGAAGCTTTCTTT.

This clone was found once. The chain combines TRBV27 with TRBJ2-2; 12 bases map to TRBD2. The V segment lost 6 bases and the J segment 1 base; nucleotides outside the gene matches: 6. Germline V gene sequence: CDR1 MNHEY, CDR2 SMNVEV (reference sequence). The CDR3 runs to 17 residues. The CDR3 region has the DNA TGTGCCAGCAGGACTAGCGGGAGAGGCATGAACACCGGGGAGCTGTTTTTT. Translated: CASRTSGRGMNTGELFF.

The chain combines TRBV4-1 with TRBJ1-1, with 10 bases identical to TRBD1. J gave up 1 base and V 1 base, and 6 bases lay outside the gene matches. Germline V gene sequence: CDR1 MGHRA, CDR2 YSYEKL. The CDR3 length is 17 residues. The CDR3 DNA reads TGCGCCAGCAGCCAAGTATGGGACAGGGGTTGGAACACTGAAGCTTTCTTT. It translates to CASSQVWDRGWNTEAFF.

CDR3 coding DNA: TGCGCCAGCAGCCAAGGACAGGGGCGGGACACTGAAGCTTTCTTT. Its protein is CASSQGQGRDTEAFF. This chain connects TRBV4-1 to TRBJ1-1, with TRBD1 matching over 8 bases. Germline trimming cut 1 base from V and 3 bases from J; bases unmatched to any gene: 4. Germline CDR1 and CDR2: MGHRA and YSYEKL. The CDR3 has 15 residues.

This clone was picked up a small number of times. The rearrangement joins TRBV30 to TRBJ2-5; D gene ambiguous. The CDR3 extends over 12 amino acids. Trimming cost V 0 bases and J 5 bases, with 7 bases left between them. Germline V CDR1 and CDR2: GTSNPN, SVGIG (reference sequence). In DNA form, the CDR3 reads TGTGCCTGGAGTGTTACCGGGGAGACCCAGTACTTC. It codes for CAWSVTGETQYF.

The rearrangement links TRBV25-1 to TRBJ1-6, with a weak D call TRBD1 (6 bases). Per germline, CDR1 MGHDK and CDR2 SYGVNS. With 1 base removed from V and 14 bases from J, the gap between germline ends came to 9 bases. The CDR3 runs to 12 residues. In DNA, the CDR3 is TGTGCCAGCAGTGAATGGGCAGGGGCCCTCCACTTT. Its translation: CASSEWAGALHF.

The J gene is TRBJ2-2, the V gene TRBV4-1; TRBD2 aligns across 7 bases. V was pared by 4 bases and J by 5 bases, with 10 bases of the junction left unmatched. From germline, CDR1 is MGHRA and CDR2 YSYEKL. The CDR3 sequence is 16 residues long. CDR3 coding DNA: TGCGCCAGCAGCCGGAGGGCGGGGGTAGGAACCGGGGAGCTGTTTTTT. Its translation: CASSRRAGVGTGELFF.

The chain recombines TRBV11-2 with TRBJ1-3; possibly TRBD1 for D (5 bases). The CDR3 has 16 residues. Per the germline V gene, CDR1 is SGHAT and CDR2 is FQNNGV. V was clipped by 1 base and J by 4 bases, with 14 bases between them. CDR3 residues: CASSLGPRQRGNTIYF. The CDR3 DNA is TGTGCCAGCAGCTTAGGCCCTCGACAGAGAGGAAACACCATATATTTT.

This chain joins TRBV6-5 and TRBJ1-2, with 7 bases aligning to TRBD1. The J segment lost 3 bases and the V segment lost 6 bases, leaving 7 bases of the junction unmatched. Germline V CDR1 and CDR2: MNHEY, SVGAGI. The CDR3 extends over 14 amino acids. The CDR3 bases are TGTGCCAGCAGCCCACCTGGACAGGACTATGGCTACACCTTC. Translation gives CASSPPGQDYGYTF.

The chain combines TRBV4-2 with TRBJ2-7; D may be TRBD1 (6 bases). Germline V gives CDR1 LGHNA, CDR2 YNFKEQ. Trimming removed 0 bases from V and 2 bases from J, with 14 bases in between. CDR3 length equals 16 residues. CDR3 loop: CASSQDPAEGAYEQYF. The CDR3 nucleotides read TGTGCCAGCAGCCAAGATCCGGCTGAGGGGGCCTACGAGCAGTACTTC.

The chain has TRBV28 and TRBJ2-4; a possible D gene is TRBD2 (5 bases). Germline assignment: CDR1 MDHEN and CDR2 SYDVKM. With 3 bases removed from V and 9 bases from J, the gap between germline ends came to 12 bases. CDR3 length: 13 residues. The CDR3 here is CASSFERESIQYF. The CDR3, as DNA: TGTGCCAGCAGTTTTGAAAGGGAGAGCATTCAGTACTTC.

The V and J genes are TRBV6-4 and TRBJ1-2; no firm D call. The CDR3 has 15 amino acids. V was pared by 0 bases and J by 6 bases, with 14 bases between. Germline CDR1 is MRHNA and CDR2 is SNTAGT. The CDR3 region is CASSDSSSSYDGYTF. The CDR3, as DNA: TGTGCCAGCAGTGACTCATCCTCATCCTATGATGGCTACACCTTC.

The genes are TRBV2 and TRBJ2-1, with a weak D call TRBD2 (6 bases). Germline lookup yields CDR1 SNHLY and CDR2 FYNNEI. The CDR3 spans 14 residues. Trimming took off 6 bases at V and 12 bases at J, with 21 bases between the two ends. The CDR3 DNA follows: TGTGCCAGCAGCTACGGCGGGGTCTCCGGGACGCAGTTCTTC. This encodes CASSYGGVSGTQFF.

The V and J genes are TRBV2 and TRBJ2-1; 9 bases map to TRBD2. Germline values: CDR1 SNHLY, CDR2 FYNNEI. The CDR3 sequence is 15 residues long. V was clipped by 8 bases and J by 1 base; unmatched bases: 6. The CDR3 reads CASELSGSSYNEQFF. The CDR3 nucleotides read TGTGCCAGCGAACTTAGCGGGAGTTCCTACAATGAGCAGTTCTTC.

The rearrangement links TRBV6-4 to TRBJ2-3; 7 nucleotides align to TRBD1. CDR3 size: 13 residues. Germline CDR1 is MRHNA and CDR2 is SNTAGT. J was trimmed by 1 base and V by 5 bases; bases with no gene match: 0. CDR3 loop: CASSQGGTDTQYF. As DNA, the CDR3 is TGTGCCAGCAGTCAGGGGGGCACAGATACGCAGTATTTT.

The chain has TRBV6-1 and TRBJ1-2; a weak D match, TRBD1 (6 bases). V lost 7 bases and J 5 bases, leaving 17 bases between the germline ends. Germline-derived CDR1 and CDR2 are MNHNS and SASEGT. The CDR3 length is 14 residues. CDR3 coding DNA: TGTGCCAGCAAAACCTTACAGGGAGAGTATGGCTACACCTTC. Translated: CASKTLQGEYGYTF.

The chain employs TRBV7-9 and TRBJ2-2; 7 nucleotides align to TRBD2. The CDR3 sequence is 13 residues long. After removal of 3 bases from V and 6 bases from J, the junction contained 1 base not matched to a gene. Germline assignment: CDR1 SEHNR and CDR2 FQNEAQ (reference sequence). This CDR3 reads CASSFRGAGELFF. In DNA, the CDR3 is TGTGCCAGCAGCTTCCGGGGGGCCGGGGAGCTGTTTTTT.